One sample yielded the 30 T cell receptor beta chains listed below, sequenced in a study of blood T cell repertoires in COVID-19. TCRdb's table, derived via immunoSEQ multiplex PCR, lists solely in-frame clones and lacks some. The sample yields about 370,000 clones, approximately 87% seen once. Material: peripheral blood. All receptors derive from a woman in her twenties or thirties with COVID-19, enrolled during active disease.

This clone appeared a few times. The rearrangement links TRBV7-6 to TRBJ2-7; 7 nucleotides agree with TRBD2. There are 15 residues in the CDR3. CDR1 is SGHVS, CDR2 FNYEAQ, per germline. The V segment lost 4 bases and the J segment 5 bases; nucleotides outside the gene matches: 11. The CDR3 coding sequence is TGTGCCAGCAGCTACCGGACCCCTGGGAGGGACGAGCAGTACTTC. Translating it yields CASSYRTPGRDEQYF.

The V gene is TRBV2, the J gene TRBJ1-1; D may be TRBD1 (5 bases). V lost 6 bases, J lost 4 bases, and 9 bases lay in between. Germline V gene sequence: CDR1 SNHLY, CDR2 FYNNEI. The CDR3 runs 12 residues. The CDR3 DNA sequence: TGTGCCAGCAGCAGGGAGGGCACTGAAGCTTTCTTT. Protein sequence: CASSREGTEAFF.

The chain employs TRBV7-3 and TRBJ2-2, with D perhaps TRBD1 (6 bases). The CDR3 has 14 amino acids. V gave up 3 bases and J gave up 6 bases, with 11 bases separating them. Germline V lookup: CDR1 SGHTA, CDR2 FQGTGA. The CDR3 spells CASSFSQGAGELFF. In DNA form, the CDR3 reads TGTGCCAGCAGCTTCTCACAGGGTGCCGGGGAGCTGTTTTTT.

This clone was detected a few times. The chain uses TRBV7-8 and TRBJ2-1; 7 nucleotides match TRBD2. In germline, CDR1 is SGHVS, CDR2 FQNEAQ. There are 14 residues in the CDR3. The V segment lost 4 bases and the J segment 9 bases; nucleotides outside the gene matches: 9. Here the CDR3 reads CASSSSWEGSEQFF. As DNA, the CDR3 is TGTGCCAGCAGCTCGAGTTGGGAGGGAAGTGAGCAGTTCTTC. The full variable domain, its missing parts supplied by reference TRBV7-8 and TRBJ2-1, is GAGVSQSPRYKVAKRGQDVALRCDPISGHVSLFWYQQALGQGPEFLTYFQNEAQLDKSGLPSDRFFAERPEGSVSTLKIQRTQQEDSAVYLCASSSSWEGSEQFFGPGTRLTVL.

V gene TRBV19 combines with J gene TRBJ2-1; D ambiguous. The CDR3 spans 16 residues. V lost 3 bases, J lost 0 bases, and 12 bases lay in between. CDR1 is LNHDA and CDR2 is SQIVND in the germline V gene (reference sequence). The CDR3 bases are TGTGCCAGTAGTATCTCCGCACAGAGCTCCTACAATGAGCAGTTCTTC. Protein: CASSISAQSSYNEQFF.

The CDR3 region has the DNA TGTGCCAGTAGTATAACTCGGGGGAGTGGGACAGATACGCAGTATTTT. It specifies CASSITRGSGTDTQYF. The genes are TRBV19 and TRBJ2-3; possibly TRBD2 for D (6 bases). Germline CDR1 and CDR2: LNHDA and SQIVND (reference sequence). V gave up 2 bases and J gave up 3 bases, with 15 bases separating them. The CDR3 totals 16 residues.

This chain connects TRBV28 to TRBJ1-6; the D gene is possibly TRBD1 (5 bases). V gave up 5 bases and J gave up 7 bases, with 6 bases separating them. Germline values: CDR1 MDHEN, CDR2 SYDVKM. The CDR3 runs 12 residues. CDR3 in amino acids: CASSTGNSPLHF. The CDR3 DNA reads TGTGCCAGCAGTACAGGAAATTCACCCCTCCACTTT. Filled out from reference TRBV28 and TRBJ1-6, the complete variable domain reads DVKVTQSSRYLVKRTGEKVFLECVQDMDHENMFWYRQDPGLGLRLIYFSYDVKMKEKGDIPEGYSVSREKKERFSLILESASTNQTSMYLCASSTGNSPLHFGNGTRLTVT.

The rearrangement uses TRBV10-3 and TRBJ1-2; 8 positions match TRBD1. The germline CDR1 and CDR2 sequences are ENHRY and SYGVKD. With V trimmed by 11 bases and J by 6 bases, 8 bases remained unmatched. The CDR3 is 12 amino acids. Written as DNA, the CDR3 is TGTGCCCTCGGACAGGGTCAGGATGGCTACACCTTC. This translates into CALGQGQDGYTF.

The V gene is TRBV11-2, the J gene TRBJ2-7, with D perhaps matching TRBD2 (5 bases). V gave up 4 bases and J gave up 7 bases, with 8 bases separating them. The CDR3 has 11 residues. Germline-derived CDR1 and CDR2 are SGHAT and FQNNGV. CDR3 bases: TGTGCCAGCAGCTCCACGGGAGAGCAGTACTTC. Protein: CASSSTGEQYF.

V and J are TRBV5-1 and TRBJ2-3; D might be TRBD2 (5 bases). Looked up from germline, CDR1 is SGHRS and CDR2 is YFSETQ. The CDR3 has 14 amino acids. V lost 0 bases and J lost 6, with 11 bases in between. The CDR3 DNA is TGCGCCAGCAGCTTGGTTCCGGGGTTGGATACGCAGTATTTT. Translating it yields CASSLVPGLDTQYF.

The V call is TRBV5-8, the J call TRBJ2-3; 7 bases agree with TRBD2. Germline loops: CDR1 SGHTS, CDR2 YDEGEE. CDR3 length: 20 amino acids. V shed 4 bases, J shed 3 bases, and the junction held 23 bases outside the gene matches. The CDR3 loop reads CASSPWLDTPGGSSTDTQYF. The CDR3 nucleotides are TGTGCCAGCAGCCCTTGGTTGGACACTCCGGGCGGGAGTAGTACAGATACGCAGTATTTT.

The chain carries TRBV6-6 and TRBJ2-4; the match to TRBD2 covers 13 bases. Germline assignment: CDR1 MNHNY and CDR2 SVGAGI (reference sequence). The CDR3 covers 16 residues. Trimming cost V 5 bases and J 7 bases; bases outside gene matches: 8. This CDR3 is CASSNPGLAGVNIQYF. CDR3 nucleotide sequence: TGTGCCAGCAGTAACCCTGGACTAGCGGGAGTGAACATTCAGTACTTC.

The CDR3 DNA reads TGTGCCAGTAGTCCCTCGAACACTGAAGCTTTCTTT. Translation: CASSPSNTEAFF. The gene calls are TRBV19 and TRBJ1-1; D unresolved. The germline gives CDR1 LNHDA, CDR2 SQIVND (reference sequence). The V end was cut by 5 bases, the J end by 1 base, with 5 bases between. This CDR3 is 12 amino acids long.

The chain couples TRBV11-2 to TRBJ1-1; 8 bases are shared with TRBD1. V lost 5 bases and J lost 11; bases outside the gene matches: 7. The CDR3 is 12 amino acids. Per germline, CDR1 SGHAT and CDR2 FQNNGV. As DNA, the CDR3 is TGTGCCAGCAGCGACAGGGGCCTACGGGCTTTCTTT. This codes for CASSDRGLRAFF. The full variable domain, rest sourced from reference TRBV11-2 and TRBJ1-1, is EAGVAQSPRYKIIEKRQSVAFWCNPISGHATLYWYQQILGQGPKLLIQFQNNGVVDDSQLPKDRFSAERLKGVDSTLKIQPAKLEDSAVYLCASSDRGLRAFFGQGTRLTVV.

CDR3 DNA: TGTGCCAGCAGCCAATCCGATAGAATTCGTGAGCAGTTCTTC. Its protein is CASSQSDRIREQFF. The V and J genes are TRBV3-1 (or the pseudogene TRBV3-2) and TRBJ2-1; D is unresolved. This CDR3 is built from 14 residues. V dropped 2 bases and J dropped 9 bases, with 14 bases sitting between them. Germline V gene lookup returns CDR1 LGHDT and CDR2 YNNKEL (reference sequence).

This clone occurred a few times. The chain has TRBV24-1 and TRBJ2-2, with 7 bases identical to TRBD1. There are 16 residues in the CDR3. Germline-derived CDR1 and CDR2 are KGHDR and SFDVKD. V dropped 0 bases and J dropped 3; count of bases not matched to a gene: 3. CDR3 DNA sequence: TGTGCCACCAGTGATTTGCGGCAGGGGGACACCGGGGAGCTGTTTTTT. Translation gives CATSDLRQGDTGELFF.

This chain joins TRBV11-2 and TRBJ1-4; D is perhaps TRBD1 (5 bases). The V gene's germline CDR1 is SGHAT and CDR2 FQNNGV. The CDR3 is 14 amino acids. The V end lost 4 bases, the J end lost 8 bases, and 14 bases lay between the germline ends. CDR3 amino acids: CASSSPQGWEKLFF. The DNA for the CDR3 is TGTGCCAGCAGCTCCCCGCAGGGATGGGAAAAACTGTTTTTT.

V and J are TRBV19 and TRBJ2-7; TRBD1 matches at 9 bases. The V segment lost 1 base and the J segment 6 bases; nucleotides outside the gene matches: 7. Germline-derived CDR1 and CDR2 are LNHDA and SQIVND (reference sequence). The CDR3 contains 15 residues. DNA of the CDR3: TGTGCCAGTAGTATAGGGACAGGGGAGATTGGCGAGCAGTACTTC. It encodes CASSIGTGEIGEQYF.

This chain uses TRBV11-3 with TRBJ1-6; TRBD1 is a possible D gene (5 bases). V lost 5 bases to trimming and J lost 7 bases, with 21 bases between them. The CDR3 totals 17 residues. Germline loops: CDR1 SGHNT, CDR2 YENEEA. The CDR3 DNA is TGTGCCAGCAGCGTAGTCCGACAGTGGGTGTTGAATTCACCCCTCCACTTT. It encodes CASSVVRQWVLNSPLHF.

The V call is TRBV5-1, the J call TRBJ1-3, with TRBD1 as a possible D gene (5 bases). With 4 bases removed from V and 0 bases from J, the gap between germline ends came to 14 bases. CDR3 size: 16 residues. Germline CDR1 and CDR2: SGHRS and YFSETQ. The CDR3 here is CASSLGTFSSGNTIYF. CDR3 DNA: TGCGCCAGCAGCCTAGGGACTTTCAGCTCTGGAAACACCATATATTTT.

The V and J genes are TRBV11-3 and TRBJ1-2; 11 nucleotides line up with TRBD1. The CDR3 has 17 amino acids. Looked up from germline, CDR1 is SGHNT and CDR2 is YENEEA. V was pared by 4 bases and J by 4 bases, with 11 bases of the junction left unmatched. The CDR3 is CASSSPVGQGVIYGYTF. The CDR3 region has the DNA TGTGCCAGCAGCTCACCCGTGGGACAGGGGGTCATCTATGGCTACACCTTC.

This rearrangement joins TRBV28 to TRBJ2-7; TRBD2 agrees at 7 bases. V trimming: 4 bases; J trimming: 4 bases; junction bases outside the gene matches: 13. This CDR3 spans 16 amino acids. Germline V gives CDR1 MDHEN, CDR2 SYDVKM. The CDR3 reads CASSSPGGREWYEQYF. Written as DNA, the CDR3 is TGTGCCAGCAGTTCCCCGGGTGGGCGGGAGTGGTACGAGCAGTACTTC.

This chain connects TRBV11-2 to TRBJ2-1, with D perhaps matching TRBD2 (6 bases). Looked up from germline, CDR1 is SGHAT and CDR2 is FQNNGV. V was shortened by 4 bases and J by 0 bases, with 10 bases between the two germline ends. CDR3 size: 15 residues. The CDR3 reads CASSSAGSSYNEQFF. Here the CDR3 DNA reads TGTGCCAGCAGCTCAGCGGGCTCCTCCTACAATGAGCAGTTCTTC.

The CDR3 DNA reads as TGCGCCAGCAGCCAAGATGAGCGGGACTCCTACGAGCAGTACTTC. Protein sequence: CASSQDERDSYEQYF. The chain uses TRBV4-1 and TRBJ2-7; 7 bases are shared with TRBD2. CDR1 and CDR2 (germline): MGHRA, YSYEKL. This CDR3 is 15 amino acids long. With 0 bases clipped from V and 0 bases from J, the junction kept 2 bases outside the gene matches.

A few counts support this clone. The chain employs TRBV10-2 and TRBJ1-6; D remains ambiguous. Germline values: CDR1 WSHSY, CDR2 SAAADI. Trimming took 3 bases from V and 7 from J, leaving 10 bases between them. CDR3 length: 14 residues. The CDR3 spells CASSERGYNSPLHF. The CDR3 DNA reads as TGCGCCAGCAGTGAAAGAGGGTACAATTCACCCCTCCACTTT.

The chain uses TRBV4-2 and TRBJ2-1; 7 nucleotides align to TRBD2. The CDR3 spans 17 residues. Germline trimming cut 0 bases from V and 4 bases from J; bases unmatched to any gene: 9. Germline CDR1 and CDR2: LGHNA and YNFKEQ. The CDR3 spells CASSQDVRLADYNEQFF. The CDR3 DNA reads as TGTGCCAGCAGCCAAGATGTACGGCTAGCGGATTACAATGAGCAGTTCTTC.

V and J are TRBV19 and TRBJ2-2, with 7 bases matching TRBD1. The CDR3 runs 15 residues. Germline V gene data show CDR1 as LNHDA and CDR2 as SQIVND (reference sequence). V shed 2 bases, J shed 5 bases, and the junction held 5 bases outside the gene matches. The CDR3 here is CASSIRQGRTGELFF. Written as DNA, the CDR3 is TGTGCCAGTAGTATAAGACAGGGTCGGACCGGGGAGCTGTTTTTT.

The V and J genes are TRBV7-6 and TRBJ2-2; TRBD2 aligns across 7 bases. Germline trimming cut 3 bases from V and 6 bases from J; bases unmatched to any gene: 10. CDR3 length: 16 residues. Germline V gene sequence: CDR1 SGHVS, CDR2 FNYEAQ. CDR3 in DNA: TGTGCCAGCAGCTTGGGGGGAGGGCCGATCGCCGGGGAGCTGTTTTTT. The encoded protein is CASSLGGGPIAGELFF.

The chain combines TRBV5-1 with TRBJ2-7; 9 nucleotides align to TRBD1. CDR1 and CDR2 from the germline V gene are SGHRS and YFSETQ. The V gene end was trimmed by 3 bases and the J gene end by 6 bases; junction bases not matched to a gene: 4. The length of the CDR3 is 13 residues. The CDR3 nucleotides read TGCGCCAGCAGCTGGACAGGGGTCCGCGAGCAGTACTTC. It is translated as CASSWTGVREQYF.

This chain links TRBV10-1 with TRBJ2-3, with D possibly being TRBD2 (6 bases). V lost 4 bases and J 1 base, leaving 9 bases between the germline ends. From germline, CDR1 is WNHNN and CDR2 SYGVQD (reference sequence). The CDR3 extends over 14 amino acids. DNA of the CDR3: TGCGCCAGCAGTGCCGGGACTGGCACAGATACGCAGTATTTT. As protein: CASSAGTGTDTQYF.